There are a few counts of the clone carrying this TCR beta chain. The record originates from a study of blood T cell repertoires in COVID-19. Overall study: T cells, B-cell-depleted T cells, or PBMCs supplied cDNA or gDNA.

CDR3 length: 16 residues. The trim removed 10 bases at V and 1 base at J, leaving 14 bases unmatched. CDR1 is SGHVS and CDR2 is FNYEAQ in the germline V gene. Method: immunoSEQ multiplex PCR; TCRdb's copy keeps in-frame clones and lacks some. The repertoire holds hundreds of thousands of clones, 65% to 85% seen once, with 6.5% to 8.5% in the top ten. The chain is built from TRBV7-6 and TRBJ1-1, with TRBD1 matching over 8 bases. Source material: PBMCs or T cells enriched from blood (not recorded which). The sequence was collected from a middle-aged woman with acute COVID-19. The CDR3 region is CATHGGQGGANTEAFF. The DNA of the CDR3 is TGTGCCACCCATGGAGGACAGGGCGGGGCGAACACTGAAGCTTTCTTT. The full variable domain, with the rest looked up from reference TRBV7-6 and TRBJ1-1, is GAGVSQSPRYKVTKRGQDVALRCDPISGHVSLYWYRQALGQGPEFLTYFNYEAQQDKSGLPNDRFSAERPEGSISTLTIQRTEQRDSAMYRCATHGGQGGANTEAFFGQGTRLTVV.